This TCR beta chain was identified in a study of shared clonotypes between healthy human individuals. TCRdb's table, derived via immunoSEQ multiplex PCR, lists solely in-frame clones and lacks some. The sample yields a few million clones, 85% to 95% seen once. Study-wide results and limits: When compared with the clonotypes that were shared by all four sorted-subset donors, the non-shared clonotypes turned out to have lower generation probabilities. Clonotype sharing across several donors was observed for about 4.8% of naive CD4 clonotypes.

On this clone itself: Its antigen remains unidentified.

The clonotype originates from a man aged 18-30 years in good health. Some clones in this sample may be carry-over from other donors' samples. Material: naive CD4+ T cells from PBMCs. This sample's subset: CD45RA+ positively selected.

This CDR3 is CASSVGGLAGSYEQYF. CDR3 in DNA: TGTGCCAGCAGCGTAGGGGGGTTAGCGGGTTCCTACGAGCAGTACTTC. The J gene is TRBJ2-7, the V gene TRBV9, with 7 bases that match TRBD2. Germline values: CDR1 SGDLS, CDR2 YYNGEE. V dropped 0 bases and J dropped 1; count of bases not matched to a gene: 7. The CDR3 extends over 16 amino acids.